This T cell receptor (beta chain) appears in the sequencing data of a study of cytomegalovirus exposure and HLA in healthy donors. For the study at large: Counted in an early data release were about 85 million unique TCRs from HLA-typed donors.

Researchers ran the PCR with 60 Vbeta and 13 Jbeta primers. Data came from immunoSEQ multiplex PCR; TCRdb stores just in-frame clones and leaves some out. The profile shows almost 80,000 clones, roughly 69% of them singletons. The study, taken as a whole, reports: An analysis that was carried out later associated some 17,000 TCR beta sequences with HLA alleles at 0.05 false discovery rate.

Healthy individuals who donated bone marrow served as the donors. This clone was observed a handful of times. Its antigen is unidentified. Source material: PBMCs. This TCR came from a woman in her forties or fifties in good health and CMV-seropositive.

The CDR3 bases are TGTGCCAGCAGCGGGCGCTCTGGGGCCAACGTCCTGACTTTC. Residues: CASSGRSGANVLTF. The genes are TRBV14 and TRBJ2-6; no firm D call. V lost 5 bases, J lost 0 bases, and 5 bases lay in between. The CDR3 has 14 amino acids. Germline-derived CDR1 and CDR2 are SGHDN and FVKESK.